A selection of T cell receptor beta chains follows, all from one sample in a study of cytomegalovirus exposure and HLA in healthy donors. Method: immunoSEQ multiplex PCR; TCRdb's copy keeps in-frame clones and lacks some. The data show roughly 190,000 clones, roughly 87% seen once. The sample consisted of PBMCs. The receptor set was obtained from a boy aged 2 to 10 in good health and CMV-seronegative. CDR3s include the opening cysteine and the closing phenylalanine or tryptophan. The D gene is left open where the match is weak. Some rows mark clone size as missing; the rest say once, few, many or name a class of expanded clone.

d_call j_call v_call clone_size cdr3_aa cdr3_nt
. TRBJ2-1 TRBV10-3 . CATEGGVSYNEQFF TGTGCCACTGAAGGGGGTGTATCCTACAATGAGCAGTTCTTC
TRBD1 TRBJ2-2 TRBV28 . CASSPTGSGTGELFF TGTGCCAGCAGTCCGACAGGGAGCGGAACCGGGGAGCTGTTTTTT
. TRBJ1-1 TRBV28 . CASSFTPDTSGEAFF TGTGCCAGCAGTTTTACCCCCGACACCTCAGGTGAAGCTTTCTTT
. TRBJ2-5 TRBV7-7 . CASSRRGQETQYF TGTGCCAGCAGCCGCCGGGGACAAGAGACCCAGTACTTC
. TRBJ2-7 TRBV28 . CASSRPGLTSYEQYF TGTGCCAGCAGTCGTCCGGGACTTACATCCTACGAGCAGTACTTC
TRBD1 TRBJ1-2 TRBV7-9 . CASSPPDRSNYGYTF TGTGCCAGCAGCCCACCGGACAGGAGTAACTATGGCTACACCTTC
. TRBJ2-7 TRBV28 . CASSFTLADNSYEQYF TGTGCCAGCAGTTTTACGTTGGCGGACAATAGCTACGAGCAGTACTTC
TRBD1 TRBJ1-1 TRBV28 . CASSLPTGQMNTEAFF TGTGCCAGCAGTTTACCGACAGGGCAGATGAACACTGAAGCTTTCTTT
. TRBJ1-2 TRBV28 . CASTFNLWGQGTYGYTF TGTGCCAGCACCTTTAACCTCTGGGGTCAGGGGACCTATGGCTACACCTTC
TRBD2 TRBJ2-3 TRBV11-2 once CASSPGLADTQYF TGTGCCAGCAGCCCGGGACTAGCCGACACGCAGTATTTT
TRBD2 TRBJ2-7 TRBV5-4 . CASSRVWGAGGVYEQYF TGTGCCAGCAGCCGAGTTTGGGGAGCGGGGGGTGTCTACGAGCAGTACTTC
. TRBJ1-1 TRBV7-3 . CASSFRRSFEAFF TGTGCCAGCAGCTTTAGGAGGAGCTTTGAAGCTTTCTTT
. TRBJ2-6 TRBV6-5 . CASSSSGANVLTF TGTGCCAGCAGTTCTTCTGGGGCCAACGTCCTGACTTTC
TRBD1 TRBJ1-5 TRBV7-9 . CSSSLVTGNSNQPQHF TGTTCCAGCAGCTTAGTGACAGGGAATAGCAATCAGCCCCAGCATTTT
TRBD2 TRBJ2-3 TRBV7-7 . CVSSPSPLRAGTKNTQYF TGTGTCAGCAGCCCCTCTCCCCTTCGCGCCGGGACTAAGAATACGCAGTATTTT
. TRBJ2-5 TRBV5-1 . CASSLSVQETQYF TGCGCCAGCAGCTTGAGCGTGCAAGAGACCCAGTACTTC
TRBD1 TRBJ1-5 TRBV6-1 . CASRAGTGSDQPQHF TGTGCCAGCAGGGCCGGGACAGGGTCCGATCAGCCCCAGCATTTT
. TRBJ1-4 TRBV4-2 once CASSQPKTGNEKLFF TGTGCCAGCAGCCAACCGAAAACGGGTAATGAAAAACTGTTTTTT
TRBD1 TRBJ1-5 TRBV19 few CASSKDRARGQPQHF TGTGCCAGTAGTAAGGACAGGGCCAGGGGTCAGCCCCAGCATTTT
TRBD2 TRBJ2-3 TRBV30 . CARTSSTTTDTQYF TGTGCCCGGACTAGTTCCACGACCACAGATACGCAGTATTTT
. TRBJ2-7 TRBV28 . CASSLGLPYEQYF TGTGCCAGCAGTCTGGGACTTCCCTACGAGCAGTACTTC
. TRBJ1-1 TRBV10-2 . CASSAGKGVFMNTEAFF TGCGCCAGCAGTGCCGGGAAGGGGGTCTTCATGAACACTGAAGCTTTCTTT
. TRBJ2-7 TRBV9 . CASSVVVGATYEQYF TGTGCCAGCAGCGTAGTCGTGGGGGCGACGTACGAGCAGTACTTC
. TRBJ2-1 TRBV10-3 . CAISDSVSGEQFF TGTGCCATCAGTGATTCCGTTAGCGGCGAGCAGTTCTTC
TRBD2 TRBJ2-1 TRBV6-1 . CASSEPSGSNEQFF TGTGCCAGCAGTGAACCTAGCGGGAGCAATGAGCAGTTCTTC
TRBD1 TRBJ2-7 TRBV11-2 . CASSLLAGQGANEQYF TGTGCCAGCAGCTTATTGGCGGGACAGGGGGCTAACGAGCAGTACTTC
. TRBJ1-2 TRBV7-8 . CASSLPRVGGYTF TGTGCCAGCAGCTTACCCAGGGTGGGTGGCTACACCTTC
TRBD2 TRBJ2-7 TRBV19 . CASSRLARNYEQYF TGTGCCAGTAGTAGACTAGCGAGGAACTACGAGCAGTACTTC
TRBD1 TRBJ1-5 TRBV19 . CASSIPGQGVNQPQHF TGTGCCAGTAGTATACCGGGACAGGGTGTCAATCAGCCCCAGCATTTT
TRBD1 TRBJ1-2 TRBV30 . CAWSVRGTGHGYTF TGTGCCTGGAGTGTAAGGGGGACAGGGCATGGCTACACCTTC
. TRBJ2-6 TRBV7-9 . CASSAAGRGANVLTF TGTGCCAGCAGTGCCGCCGGGAGAGGGGCCAACGTCCTGACTTTC
TRBD1 TRBJ2-7 TRBV7-9 . CASSPRTGGNYEQYF TGTGCCAGCAGCCCCCGGACAGGGGGAAACTACGAGCAGTACTTC
. TRBJ2-2 TRBV30 . CAWTMRQTGELFF TGTGCCTGGACCATGAGACAAACCGGGGAGCTGTTTTTT
. TRBJ2-1 TRBV18 . CASSPLPHGSYNEQFF TGTGCCAGCTCACCTTTGCCGCACGGCTCCTACAATGAGCAGTTCTTC
. TRBJ2-5 TRBV28 once CASRGDSSVQETQYF TGTGCCAGCAGGGGTGACAGTTCGGTACAAGAGACCCAGTACTTC
. TRBJ1-5 TRBV6-5 few CASSSGRGGNQPQHF TGTGCCAGCAGTTCGGGCAGGGGAGGGAATCAGCCCCAGCATTTT